What follows describes a single T cell receptor beta chain. The antigen remains undetermined. This sample is part of a study of somatic mutations in cytotoxic T cells in rheumatoid arthritis. Study-wide results and limits: Among rheumatoid arthritis patients and age-matched healthy controls, CD8+ T-cell clonality was not significantly different.

Repertoires were generated with immunoSEQ multiplex PCR, while TCRdb's copy carries only in-frame clones and drops some. The sample includes 18,000 or so clones, more than 65% of them seen just once. This CDR3 has 15 residues. Germline CDR1 and CDR2: MNHEY and SMNVEV (reference sequence). The V gene end was trimmed by 2 bases and the J gene end by 3 bases; junction bases not matched to a gene: 5. The gene calls are TRBV27 and TRBJ2-7, with 9 bases identical to TRBD1. The sequence came from an adult with rheumatoid arthritis. The specimen was CD8+ T cells sorted from blood. CDR3 sequence (DNA): TGTGCCAGCAGTTTACTCCCGGACAGGGGCTACGAGCAGTACTTC. Its translation: CASSLLPDRGYEQYF.